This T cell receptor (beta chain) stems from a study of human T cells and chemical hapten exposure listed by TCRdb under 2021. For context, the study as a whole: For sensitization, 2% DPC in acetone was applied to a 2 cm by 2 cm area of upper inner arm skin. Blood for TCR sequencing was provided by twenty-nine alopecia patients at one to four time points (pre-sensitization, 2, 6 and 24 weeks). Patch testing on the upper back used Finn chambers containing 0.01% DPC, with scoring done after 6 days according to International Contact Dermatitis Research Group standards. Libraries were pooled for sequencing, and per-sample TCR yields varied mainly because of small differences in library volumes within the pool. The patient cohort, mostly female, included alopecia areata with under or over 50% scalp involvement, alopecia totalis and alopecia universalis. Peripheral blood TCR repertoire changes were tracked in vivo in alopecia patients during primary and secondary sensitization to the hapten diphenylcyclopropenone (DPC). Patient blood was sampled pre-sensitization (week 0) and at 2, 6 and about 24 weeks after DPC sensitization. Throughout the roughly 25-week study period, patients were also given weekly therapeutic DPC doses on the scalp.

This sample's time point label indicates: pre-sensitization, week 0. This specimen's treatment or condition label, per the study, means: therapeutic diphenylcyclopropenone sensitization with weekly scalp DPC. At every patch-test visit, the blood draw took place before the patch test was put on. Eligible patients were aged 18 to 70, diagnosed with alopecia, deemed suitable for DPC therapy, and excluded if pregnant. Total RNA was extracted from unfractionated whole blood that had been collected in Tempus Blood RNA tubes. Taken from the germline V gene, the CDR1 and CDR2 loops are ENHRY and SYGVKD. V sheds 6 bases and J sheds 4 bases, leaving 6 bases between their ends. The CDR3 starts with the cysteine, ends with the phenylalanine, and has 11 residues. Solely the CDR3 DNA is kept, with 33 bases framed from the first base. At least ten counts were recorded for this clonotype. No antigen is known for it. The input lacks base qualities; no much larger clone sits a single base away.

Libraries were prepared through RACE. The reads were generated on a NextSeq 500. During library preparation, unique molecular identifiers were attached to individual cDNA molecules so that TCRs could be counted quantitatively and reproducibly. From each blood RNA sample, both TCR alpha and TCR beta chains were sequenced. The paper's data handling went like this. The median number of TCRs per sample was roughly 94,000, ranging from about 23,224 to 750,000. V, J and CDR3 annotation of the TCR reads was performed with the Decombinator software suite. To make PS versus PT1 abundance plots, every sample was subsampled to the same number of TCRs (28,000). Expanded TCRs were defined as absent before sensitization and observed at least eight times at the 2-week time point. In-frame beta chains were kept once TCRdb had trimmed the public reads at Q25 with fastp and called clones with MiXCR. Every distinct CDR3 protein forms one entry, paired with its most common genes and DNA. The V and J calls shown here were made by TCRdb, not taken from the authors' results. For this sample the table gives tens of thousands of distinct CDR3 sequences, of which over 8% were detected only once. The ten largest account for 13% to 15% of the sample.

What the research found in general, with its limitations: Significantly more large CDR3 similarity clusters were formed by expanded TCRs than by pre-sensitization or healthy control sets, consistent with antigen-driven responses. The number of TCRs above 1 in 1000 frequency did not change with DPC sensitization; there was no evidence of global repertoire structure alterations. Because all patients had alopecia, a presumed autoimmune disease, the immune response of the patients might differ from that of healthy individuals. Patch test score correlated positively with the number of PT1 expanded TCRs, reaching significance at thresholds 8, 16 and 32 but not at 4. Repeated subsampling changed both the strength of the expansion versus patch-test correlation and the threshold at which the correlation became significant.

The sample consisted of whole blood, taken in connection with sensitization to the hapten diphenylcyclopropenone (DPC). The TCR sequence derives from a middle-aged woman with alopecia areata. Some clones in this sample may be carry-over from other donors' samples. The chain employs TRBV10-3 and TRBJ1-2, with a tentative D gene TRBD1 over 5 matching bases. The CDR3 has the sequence CAISQGYGYTF. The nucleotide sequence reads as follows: TGTGCCATCAGCCAGGGCTATGGCTACACCTTC.